This T cell receptor beta chain was profiled in a study of blood T cell repertoires in COVID-19. In the study overall: From the United States, Italy and Spain came samples of acute and convalescent COVID-19. T cells, B-cell-depleted T cells, or PBMCs supplied cDNA or gDNA.

Authors' methods: For nucleated cells, counts were estimated from reference gene primer amplification. Clones were sequenced by immunoSEQ multiplex PCR, and TCRdb holds only the in-frame ones, with some missing. The DNA gave D and trimming, while V, J and clone size come from that table. The sample yields around 43,000 clones, 60% to 80% seen once. The J segment lost 4 bases and the V segment lost 3 bases, leaving 12 bases of the junction unmatched. CDR3 length: 17 residues. Germline V CDR1 and CDR2: MNHNS, SASEGT. This clone was counted only a few times. The material sequenced was peripheral blood. The chain combines TRBV6-1 with TRBJ1-3, with 7 bases lining up with TRBD1. This clonotype was sampled from a man aged 65-85 years with acute or convalescent COVID-19. The CDR3 reads CASSDARSRGTGNTIYF. In DNA, the CDR3 is TGTGCCAGCAGTGACGCGCGTAGCAGGGGGACGGGAAACACCATATATTTT.